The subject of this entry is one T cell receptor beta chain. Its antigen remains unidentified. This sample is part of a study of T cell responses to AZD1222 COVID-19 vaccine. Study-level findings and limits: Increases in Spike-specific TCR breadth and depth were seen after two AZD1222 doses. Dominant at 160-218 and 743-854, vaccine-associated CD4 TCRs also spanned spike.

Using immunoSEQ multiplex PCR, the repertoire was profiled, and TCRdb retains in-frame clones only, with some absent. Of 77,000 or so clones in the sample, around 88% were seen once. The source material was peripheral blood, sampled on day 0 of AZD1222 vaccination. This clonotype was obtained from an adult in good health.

The CDR3 DNA is TGTGCCAGCAGAGGGGACAGGGTGGAGACCCAGTACTTC. This encodes CASRGDRVETQYF. The chain joins TRBV11-2 to TRBJ2-5, with TRBD1 matching 9 bases. This CDR3 contains 13 residues. J gave up 5 bases and V 6 bases, and 4 bases lay outside the gene matches. Germline values: CDR1 SGHAT, CDR2 FQNNGV.